These 18 T cell receptor beta chains originate from one sample sequenced in a study of CD8 T cells in ankylosing spondylitis. Using its own MiXCR run on the 5' RACE reads, TCRdb lists one record per CDR3 protein. This sample has 30,000 to 45,000 distinct CDR3 sequences; less than 4% occur once, and the top ten carry around 2.8%. Material for sequencing was blood, either unsorted or a sorted T cell fraction (not recorded which). These receptors came from a male donor with ankylosing spondylitis or in good health (not recorded which).

This clonotype has at least ten counts. The chain recombines TRBV7-8 with TRBJ1-1, with D uncertain. This CDR3 spans 9 amino acids. Germline CDR1 reads SGHVS; CDR2 reads FQNEAQ. The V end was cut by 6 bases, the J end by 12 bases, with 8 bases between. DNA for the CDR3: TGTGCCAGCAGAAGAAGACCTTTCTTT. As protein: CASRRRPFF.

Many counts were recorded for this clonotype. The CDR3 bases are TGTGCCAGCAGCCCCTGGACTAGCGGGAGGGCCGAGGATACGCAGTATTTT. Protein sequence: CASSPWTSGRAEDTQYF. This chain links TRBV9 with TRBJ2-3; 15 bases map to TRBD2. J was trimmed by 6 bases and V by 4 bases; bases with no gene match: 9. Germline V gene sequence: CDR1 SGDLS, CDR2 YYNGEE. CDR3 length: 17 residues. The whole variable domain, remainder taken from reference TRBV9 and TRBJ2-3, is DSGVTQTPKHLITATGQRVTLRCSPRSGDLSVYWYQQSLDQGLQFLIQYYNGEERAKGNILERFSAQQFPDLHSELNLSSLELGDSALYFCASSPWTSGRAEDTQYFGPGTRLTVL.

The table lists this clonotype with many counts. The chain couples TRBV9 to TRBJ2-1, with 12 bases lining up with TRBD2. V dropped 0 bases and J dropped 0; count of bases not matched to a gene: 4. The CDR3 sequence is 18 residues long. Per the germline V gene, CDR1 is SGDLS and CDR2 is YYNGEE. The DNA for the CDR3 is TGTGCCAGCAGCGTAGTCGGACTAGCGGGGAGCTCCTACAATGAGCAGTTCTTC. Translation: CASSVVGLAGSSYNEQFF.

Ten or more counts support this clonotype. The chain combines TRBV9 with TRBJ2-5; 9 bases align to TRBD1. The CDR3 extends over 14 amino acids. CDR1 is SGDLS, CDR2 YYNGEE, per germline. V shed 4 bases, J shed 1 base, and the junction held 2 bases outside the gene matches. For the CDR3, the DNA is TGTGCCAGCAGCACGACAGGGGGCCAAGAGACCCAGTACTTC. Its translation is CASSTTGGQETQYF.

This clonotype was detected many times. This sequence joins TRBV9 and TRBJ2-1; TRBD2 aligns across 10 bases. This CDR3 region has 17 residues. The ends lost 0 bases at V and 2 bases at J; junction bases unmatched: 5. CDR1 SGDLS and CDR2 YYNGEE come from the germline V gene. The CDR3 spells CASSVGLAGAPYNEQFF. The CDR3 coding sequence is TGTGCCAGCAGCGTAGGCCTAGCGGGGGCCCCCTACAATGAGCAGTTCTTC.

This clonotype was observed many times. The chain couples TRBV9 to TRBJ1-1; perhaps TRBD1 as D (6 bases). Germline V CDR1 and CDR2: SGDLS, YYNGEE. V gave up 4 bases and J gave up 1 base, with 14 bases separating them. This CDR3 contains 15 residues. The CDR3 sequence is CASSPTPGANTEAFF. The CDR3 bases are TGTGCCAGCAGCCCAACCCCGGGGGCGAACACTGAAGCTTTCTTT.

At least ten counts were recorded for this clonotype. The J gene is TRBJ2-2, the V gene TRBV9; possibly TRBD2 for D (6 bases). The CDR3 extends over 16 amino acids. Germline V gene lookup returns CDR1 SGDLS and CDR2 YYNGEE. V was cut by 0 bases and J by 1 base, with 10 bases left in between. CDR3 sequence reads: CASSVASAGNTGELFF. The CDR3 DNA sequence: TGTGCCAGCAGCGTAGCTTCAGCGGGGAACACCGGGGAGCTGTTTTTT.

This clonotype was seen at least ten times. V is TRBV9 and J is TRBJ1-5, with TRBD1 as a possible D gene (5 bases). Per germline, CDR1 SGDLS and CDR2 YYNGEE. V dropped 4 bases and J dropped 1 base, with 9 bases sitting between them. CDR3 length: 14 amino acids. DNA for the CDR3: TGTGCCAGCAGCCGGGACGGAAGCAATCAGCCCCAGCATTTT. Protein product: CASSRDGSNQPQHF.

This clonotype is medium-sized. The gene calls are TRBV9 and TRBJ2-3, with D unresolved. Per the germline V gene, CDR1 is SGDLS and CDR2 is YYNGEE. The CDR3 covers 12 residues. Trimming took off 0 bases at V and 9 bases at J, with 8 bases between the two ends. Here the CDR3 DNA reads TGTGCCAGCAGCGTAGAGATGGGGACGCAGTATTTT. Translated, it gives CASSVEMGTQYF.

This clonotype has a count of ten or more. The CDR3 region has the DNA TGTGCCAGCAGCGTAGATGGCGGGGGCTACAATGAGCAGTTCTTC. Protein sequence: CASSVDGGGYNEQFF. This sequence joins TRBV9 and TRBJ2-1; 7 bases map to TRBD2. Germline CDR1 reads SGDLS; CDR2 reads YYNGEE. V lost 0 bases, J lost 3 bases, and 3 bases stayed unmatched. This CDR3 has 15 residues.

This clonotype was recorded at least ten times. This chain uses TRBV9 with TRBJ2-1, with D uncertain. This CDR3 contains 13 residues. Trimming shortened V by 0 bases and J by 6 bases, and 7 bases separated the two germline ends. From germline, CDR1 is SGDLS and CDR2 YYNGEE. CDR3 residues: CASSVELVNEQFF. CDR3 DNA sequence: TGTGCCAGCAGCGTAGAACTCGTCAATGAGCAGTTCTTC. Full variable domain (rest looked up from reference TRBV9 and TRBJ2-1): DSGVTQTPKHLITATGQRVTLRCSPRSGDLSVYWYQQSLDQGLQFLIQYYNGEERAKGNILERFSAQQFPDLHSELNLSSLELGDSALYFCASSVELVNEQFFGPGTRLTVL.

This clonotype came up many times. This rearrangement joins TRBV9 to TRBJ2-1; D may correspond to TRBD1 or TRBD2 (6 bases each). V was pared by 3 bases and J by 2 bases, with 12 bases between. The CDR3 has 15 amino acids. Per germline, CDR1 SGDLS and CDR2 YYNGEE. This chain's CDR3 is CASSGGAGPYNEQFF. CDR3 nucleotides: TGTGCCAGCAGCGGGGGGGCGGGACCCTACAATGAGCAGTTCTTC.

This clonotype was counted many times. This chain uses TRBV9 with TRBJ2-5; the D is unclear. V was cut by 3 bases and J by 2 bases, with 8 bases left in between. The CDR3 spans 13 residues. Germline V gives CDR1 SGDLS, CDR2 YYNGEE. The CDR3 loop is CASSGPAQETQYF. The CDR3 nucleotides read TGTGCCAGCAGCGGACCGGCACAAGAGACCCAGTACTTC.

There are many counts of this clonotype. The genes are TRBV9 and TRBJ1-5; D not certain. CDR1 is SGDLS and CDR2 is YYNGEE in the germline V gene. Trimming took 3 bases from V and 6 from J, leaving 25 bases between them. The CDR3 contains 18 residues. CDR3 residues: CASSGRETRAMVGQPQHF. CDR3 bases: TGTGCCAGCAGCGGCCGAGAGACGCGGGCCATGGTGGGTCAGCCCCAGCATTTT.

This clonotype was detected ten times or more. The rearrangement joins TRBV9 to TRBJ2-3, with no clear D. V shed 0 bases and J shed 2 bases, with 10 bases lying between them. Germline CDR1 is SGDLS and CDR2 is YYNGEE. CDR3 length: 15 amino acids. Here the CDR3 reads CASSVVPEPTDTQYF. CDR3 DNA: TGTGCCAGCAGCGTAGTCCCAGAGCCCACAGATACGCAGTATTTT.

At least ten counts were recorded for this clonotype. The CDR3 sequence: CASSVQGPGGDKDTQYF. CDR3 DNA: TGTGCCAGCAGCGTACAGGGTCCTGGCGGGGATAAAGATACGCAGTATTTT. The V and J genes are TRBV9 and TRBJ2-3, with D possibly being TRBD2 (6 bases). There are 17 residues in the CDR3. Per germline, CDR1 SGDLS and CDR2 YYNGEE. Trimming left V 1 base short and J 5 bases short, with 20 bases between.

The table lists this clonotype with many counts. The chain couples TRBV9 to TRBJ2-2, with D possibly being TRBD2 (5 bases). Germline V lookup: CDR1 SGDLS, CDR2 YYNGEE. V was shortened by 3 bases and J by 4 bases, with 16 bases between the two germline ends. The CDR3 has 16 residues. The CDR3 protein is CASSGGGSETTGELFF. The CDR3 DNA follows: TGTGCCAGCAGCGGCGGAGGTAGCGAAACCACCGGGGAGCTGTTTTTT.

Details on this clonotype: A much larger clone is a single base away; this may be a read error. The V and J genes are TRBV9 and TRBJ2-3; D unclear. Trimming pared 0 bases from V and 5 bases from J, leaving 16 bases between. Germline-derived CDR1 and CDR2 are SGDLS and YYNGEE. This CDR3 has 16 residues. CDR3 DNA: TGTGCCAGCAGCGTAGCTGACGTGACCTTGATAGATACGCAGTATTTT. This codes for CASSVADVTLIDTQYF.